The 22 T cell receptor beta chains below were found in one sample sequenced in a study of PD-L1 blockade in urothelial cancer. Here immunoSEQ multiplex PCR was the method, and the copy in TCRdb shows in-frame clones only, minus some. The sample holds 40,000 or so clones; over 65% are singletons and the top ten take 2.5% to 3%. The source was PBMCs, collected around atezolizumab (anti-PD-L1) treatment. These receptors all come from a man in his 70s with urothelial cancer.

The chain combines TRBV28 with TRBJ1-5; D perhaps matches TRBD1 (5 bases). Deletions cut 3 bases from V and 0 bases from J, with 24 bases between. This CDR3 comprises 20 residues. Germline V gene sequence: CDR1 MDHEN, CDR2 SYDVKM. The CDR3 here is CASSLYQLRRGPHSNQPQHF. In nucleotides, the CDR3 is TGTGCCAGCAGTTTGTACCAACTGAGGAGGGGCCCTCATAGCAATCAGCCCCAGCATTTT.

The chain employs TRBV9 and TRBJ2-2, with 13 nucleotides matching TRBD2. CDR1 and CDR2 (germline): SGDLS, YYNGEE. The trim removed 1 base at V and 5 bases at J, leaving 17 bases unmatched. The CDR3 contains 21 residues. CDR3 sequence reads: CASSVTPRTSGSSGGTGELFF. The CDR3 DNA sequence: TGTGCCAGCAGCGTAACTCCGAGGACTAGCGGGAGTAGTGGTGGAACCGGGGAGCTGTTTTTT.

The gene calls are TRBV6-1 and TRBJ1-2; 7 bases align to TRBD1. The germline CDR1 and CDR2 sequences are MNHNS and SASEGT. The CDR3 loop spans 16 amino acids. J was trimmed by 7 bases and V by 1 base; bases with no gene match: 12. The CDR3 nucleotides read TGTGCCAGCAGTGAAGGAGGGGTCGGGACAGTTTCTGGCTACACCTTC. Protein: CASSEGGVGTVSGYTF.

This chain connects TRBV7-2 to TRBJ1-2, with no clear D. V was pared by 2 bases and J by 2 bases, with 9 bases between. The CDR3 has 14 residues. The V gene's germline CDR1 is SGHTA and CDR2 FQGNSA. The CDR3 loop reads CASSLRDLNYGYTF. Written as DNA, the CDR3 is TGTGCCAGCAGCTTACGGGATTTAAACTATGGCTACACCTTC.

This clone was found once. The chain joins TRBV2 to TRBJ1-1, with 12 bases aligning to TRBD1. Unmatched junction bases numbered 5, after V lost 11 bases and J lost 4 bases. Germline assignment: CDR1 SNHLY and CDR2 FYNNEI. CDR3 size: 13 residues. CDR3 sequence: CAGGQGATTEAFF. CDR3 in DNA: TGTGCCGGGGGACAGGGGGCGACCACTGAAGCTTTCTTT. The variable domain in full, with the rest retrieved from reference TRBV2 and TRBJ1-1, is EPEVTQTPSHQVTQMGQEVILRCVPISNHLYFYWYRQILGQKVEFLVSFYNNEISEKSEIFDDQFSVERPDGSNFTLKIRSTKLEDSAMYFCAGGQGATTEAFFGQGTRLTVV.

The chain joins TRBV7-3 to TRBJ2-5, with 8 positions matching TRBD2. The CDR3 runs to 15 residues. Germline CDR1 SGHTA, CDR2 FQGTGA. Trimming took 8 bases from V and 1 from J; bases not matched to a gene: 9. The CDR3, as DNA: TGTGCCAGCGCGGGAGGCCTAGGATCCCAAGAGACCCAGTACTTC. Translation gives CASAGGLGSQETQYF.

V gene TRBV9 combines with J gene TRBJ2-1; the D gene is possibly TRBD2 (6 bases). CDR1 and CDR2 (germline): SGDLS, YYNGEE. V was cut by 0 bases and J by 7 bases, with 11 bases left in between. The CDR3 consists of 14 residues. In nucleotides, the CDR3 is TGTGCCAGCAGCGTAGTGGGGGGTGGGAATGAGCAGTTCTTC. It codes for CASSVVGGGNEQFF.

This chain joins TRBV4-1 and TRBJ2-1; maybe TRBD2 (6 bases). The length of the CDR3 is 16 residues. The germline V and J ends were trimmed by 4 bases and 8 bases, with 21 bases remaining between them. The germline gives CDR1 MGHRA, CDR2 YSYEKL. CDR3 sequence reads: CASSLGDRGAGDEQFF. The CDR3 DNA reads TGCGCCAGCAGCCTCGGAGACCGGGGAGCGGGCGATGAGCAGTTCTTC.

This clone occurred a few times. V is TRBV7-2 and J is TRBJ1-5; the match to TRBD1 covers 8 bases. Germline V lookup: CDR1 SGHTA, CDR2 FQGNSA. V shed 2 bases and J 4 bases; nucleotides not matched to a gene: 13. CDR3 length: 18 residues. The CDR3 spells CASSLRGGGQGLNQPQHF. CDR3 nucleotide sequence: TGTGCCAGCAGCTTAAGGGGGGGAGGACAGGGACTAAATCAGCCCCAGCATTTT.

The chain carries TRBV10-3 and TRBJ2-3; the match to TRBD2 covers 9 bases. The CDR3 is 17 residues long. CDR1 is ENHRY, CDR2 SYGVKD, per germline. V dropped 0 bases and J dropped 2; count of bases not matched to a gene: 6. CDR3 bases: TGTGCCATCAGTGAGTCGACTAGCGGAAGGATCACAGATACGCAGTATTTT. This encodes CAISESTSGRITDTQYF.

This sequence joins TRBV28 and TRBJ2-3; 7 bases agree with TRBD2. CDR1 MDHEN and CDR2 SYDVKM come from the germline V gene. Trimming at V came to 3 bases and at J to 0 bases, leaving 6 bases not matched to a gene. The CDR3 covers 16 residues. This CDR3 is CASSLAGDTSTDTQYF. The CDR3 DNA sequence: TGTGCCAGCAGTTTGGCGGGAGACACTAGCACAGATACGCAGTATTTT.

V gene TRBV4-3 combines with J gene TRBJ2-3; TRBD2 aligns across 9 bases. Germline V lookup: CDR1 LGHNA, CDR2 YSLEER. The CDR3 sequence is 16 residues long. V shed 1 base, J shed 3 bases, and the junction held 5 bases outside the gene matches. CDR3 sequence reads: CASSQGGLAGTDTQYF. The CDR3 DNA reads TGCGCCAGCAGCCAAGGAGGGCTAGCGGGGACAGATACGCAGTATTTT.

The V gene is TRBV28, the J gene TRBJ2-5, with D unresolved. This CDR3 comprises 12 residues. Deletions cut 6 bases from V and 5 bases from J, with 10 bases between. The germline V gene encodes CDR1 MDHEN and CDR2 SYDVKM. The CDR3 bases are TGTGCCAGCAGCCGGTCGTGGGAGACCCAGTACTTC. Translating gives CASSRSWETQYF.

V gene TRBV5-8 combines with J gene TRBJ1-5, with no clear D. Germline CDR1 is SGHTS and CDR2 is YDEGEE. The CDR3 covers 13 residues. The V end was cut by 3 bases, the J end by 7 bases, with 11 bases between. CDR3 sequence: CASSWREGQPQHF. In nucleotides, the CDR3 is TGTGCCAGCAGCTGGAGAGAAGGCCAGCCCCAGCATTTT.

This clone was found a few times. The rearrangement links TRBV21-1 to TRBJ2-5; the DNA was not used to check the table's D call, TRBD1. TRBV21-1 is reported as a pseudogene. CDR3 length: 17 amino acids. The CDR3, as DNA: TGTGCCAGCGAAATAAGTTGGGCAGCTACCCGCTGGGAGACCCAGTACTTC. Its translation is CASEISWAATRWETQYF.

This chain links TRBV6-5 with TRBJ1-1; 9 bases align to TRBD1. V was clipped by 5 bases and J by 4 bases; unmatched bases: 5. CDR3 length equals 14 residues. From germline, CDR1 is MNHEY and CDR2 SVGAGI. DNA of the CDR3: TGTGCCAGCAGTCAGCCGACAGGGGGCACTGAAGCTTTCTTT. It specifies CASSQPTGGTEAFF.

CDR3 nucleotide sequence: TGCGCCAGCAGTCTAGTCCACTCTGGAAACACCATATATTTT. This sequence encodes CASSLVHSGNTIYF. The V gene is TRBV4-1, the J gene TRBJ1-3, with D hard to call. V shed 6 bases and J shed 0 bases, with 9 bases lying between them. The germline V gene encodes CDR1 MGHRA and CDR2 YSYEKL. The CDR3 has 14 residues.

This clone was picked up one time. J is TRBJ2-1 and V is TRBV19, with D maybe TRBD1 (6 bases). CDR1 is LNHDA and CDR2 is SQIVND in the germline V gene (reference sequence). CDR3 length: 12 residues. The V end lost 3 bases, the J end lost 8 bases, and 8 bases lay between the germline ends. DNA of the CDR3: TGTGCCAGTAGTATCAGGGGCGATGAGCAGTTCTTC. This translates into CASSIRGDEQFF.

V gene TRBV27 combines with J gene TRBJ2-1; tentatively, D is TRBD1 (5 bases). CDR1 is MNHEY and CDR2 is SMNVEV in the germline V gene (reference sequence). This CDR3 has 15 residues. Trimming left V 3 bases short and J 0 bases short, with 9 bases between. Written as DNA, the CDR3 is TGTGCCAGCAGTTTTACGACAGTCTCCTACAATGAGCAGTTCTTC. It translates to CASSFTTVSYNEQFF.

The CDR3 bases are TGTGCCAGTAGGGTTCAGGGGACCATTCAGCCCCAGCATTTT. This translates into CASRVQGTIQPQHF. The gene calls are TRBV19 and TRBJ1-5; a weak D match, TRBD1 (6 bases). The V gene lost 6 bases and the J gene lost 6 bases, with 15 bases spanning the gap. Germline V gene lookup returns CDR1 LNHDA and CDR2 SQIVND (reference sequence). This CDR3 region has 14 residues.

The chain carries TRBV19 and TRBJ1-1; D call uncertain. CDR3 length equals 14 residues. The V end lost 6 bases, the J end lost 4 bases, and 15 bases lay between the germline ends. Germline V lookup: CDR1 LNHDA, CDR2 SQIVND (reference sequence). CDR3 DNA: TGTGCCAGTAGGACAATGGAGGGAGGCACTGAAGCTTTCTTT. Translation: CASRTMEGGTEAFF.

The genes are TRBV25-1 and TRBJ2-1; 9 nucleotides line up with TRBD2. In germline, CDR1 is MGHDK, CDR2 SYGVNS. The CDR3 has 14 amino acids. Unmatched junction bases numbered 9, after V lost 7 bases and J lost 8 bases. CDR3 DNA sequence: TGTGCCAGCAATACGCGGGAGGGCCTAGATGAGCAGTTCTTC. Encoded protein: CASNTREGLDEQFF.